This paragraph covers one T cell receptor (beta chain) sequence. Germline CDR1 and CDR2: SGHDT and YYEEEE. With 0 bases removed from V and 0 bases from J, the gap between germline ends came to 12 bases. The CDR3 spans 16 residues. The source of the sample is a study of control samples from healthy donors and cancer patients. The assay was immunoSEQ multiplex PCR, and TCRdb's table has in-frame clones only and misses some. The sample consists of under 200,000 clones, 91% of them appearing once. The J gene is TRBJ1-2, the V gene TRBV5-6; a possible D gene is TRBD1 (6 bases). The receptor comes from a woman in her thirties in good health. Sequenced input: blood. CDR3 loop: CASSLATGTANYGYTF. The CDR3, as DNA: TGTGCCAGCAGCTTGGCCACAGGGACCGCTAACTATGGCTACACCTTC.